This passage covers 23 T cell receptor beta chains from one sample sequenced in a study of blood T cell repertoires in COVID-19. The repertoire was sequenced with immunoSEQ multiplex PCR; TCRdb's copy has only in-frame clones and lacks some. Here the sample spans 120,000 or so clones, 90% being singletons. What was sequenced was peripheral blood. The source is a woman aged 55-69 years with COVID-19, enrolled during active disease.

This clone was found once. V is TRBV29-1 and J is TRBJ1-3; possibly TRBD1 for D (5 bases). The CDR3 extends over 15 amino acids. CDR1 SQVTM and CDR2 ANQGSEA come from the germline V gene. Trimming removed 6 bases at V and 1 base at J, with 16 bases between. The CDR3 spells CSVTWGAGSGNTIYF. In nucleotides, the CDR3 is TGCAGCGTAACATGGGGCGCAGGGTCTGGAAACACCATATATTTT. The full variable domain, in which reference TRBV29-1 and TRBJ1-3 provide the parts outside the CDR3, is SAVISQKPSRDICQRGTSLTIQCQVDSQVTMMFWYRQQPGQSLTLIATANQGSEATYESGFVIDKFPISRPNLTFSTLTVSNMSPEDSSIYLCSVTWGAGSGNTIYFGEGSWLTVV.

The V and J genes are TRBV19 and TRBJ1-5; 8 nucleotides align to TRBD1. CDR3 length: 15 amino acids. The V gene's germline CDR1 is LNHDA and CDR2 SQIVND (reference sequence). Trimming took 7 bases from V and 4 from J; bases not matched to a gene: 9. Here the CDR3 reads CASTSIDRGNQPQHF. In DNA, the CDR3 is TGTGCCAGTACCTCAATAGACAGGGGAAATCAGCCCCAGCATTTT.

This chain uses TRBV7-3 with TRBJ2-7, with TRBD1 as a possible D gene (5 bases). This CDR3 spans 15 amino acids. V lost 1 base, J lost 3 bases, and 13 bases lay in between. Germline V CDR1 and CDR2: SGHTA, FQGTGA. The DNA of the CDR3 is TGTGCCAGCAGCTTAATAGTTGGGCAGGGCTACGAGCAGTACTTC. Its protein is CASSLIVGQGYEQYF.

This sequence joins TRBV6-2 or TRBV6-3 and TRBJ2-2, with 10 bases that match TRBD1. The length of the CDR3 is 14 residues. Losses at the gene ends were 4 bases for V and 6 bases for J; bases not matched to a gene: 2. CDR1 and CDR2 (germline): MNHEY, SVGEGT. CDR3 protein: CASSSGTGAGELFF. In DNA form, the CDR3 reads TGTGCCAGCAGTTCCGGGACAGGGGCCGGGGAGCTGTTTTTT.

The chain recombines TRBV5-1 with TRBJ2-3; D is perhaps TRBD1 (6 bases). The CDR3 has 14 amino acids. The V gene's germline CDR1 is SGHRS and CDR2 YFSETQ. The CDR3 DNA follows: TGCCCCGGCGGGCAGGGGCCTCCGGTCAATACGCAGTATTTT. Its translation is CPGGQGPPVNTQYF. Based on the CDR3 plus reference TRBV5-1 and TRBJ2-3, the full variable domain is KAGVTQTPRYLIKTRGQQVTLSCSPISGHRSVSWYQQTPGQGLQFLFEYFSETQRNKGNFPGRFSGRQFSNSRSEMNVSTLELGDSALYLCPGGQGPPVNTQYFGPGTRLTVL.

Only a few counts were recorded for this clone. This chain joins TRBV7-9 and TRBJ1-6; 9 bases align to TRBD1. From germline, CDR1 is SEHNR and CDR2 FQNEAQ (reference sequence). This CDR3 is 16 amino acids long. Trimming at V came to 1 base and at J to 6 bases, leaving 4 bases not matched to a gene. The DNA of the CDR3 is TGTGCCAGCAGCTTAGGAGGGACAGGGCCTAATTCACCCCTCCACTTT. Its translation is CASSLGGTGPNSPLHF.

The chain couples TRBV7-9 to TRBJ2-1; 8 nucleotides agree with TRBD2. V lost 1 base, J lost 7 bases, and 6 bases stayed unmatched. The CDR3 sequence is 15 residues long. CDR1 is SEHNR and CDR2 is FQNEAQ in the germline V gene (reference sequence). The CDR3 nucleotides are TGTGCCAGCAGCTTAGTGTCGGGGGGGAGGAATGAGCAGTTCTTC. This gives the protein CASSLVSGGRNEQFF.

The rearrangement links TRBV30 to TRBJ2-1, with 10 bases identical to TRBD2. The ends lost 0 bases at V and 6 bases at J; junction bases unmatched: 8. Per the germline V gene, CDR1 is GTSNPN and CDR2 is SVGIG (reference sequence). CDR3 size: 16 residues. CDR3 DNA sequence: TGTGCCTGGAGTGTAACCCCAGCGGGGGGGCTCAATGAGCAGTTCTTC. Protein product: CAWSVTPAGGLNEQFF.

The V call is TRBV6-6, the J call TRBJ2-5; 8 nucleotides match TRBD1. The V gene's germline CDR1 is MNHNY and CDR2 SVGAGI (reference sequence). Trimming cost V 5 bases and J 5 bases; bases outside gene matches: 16. The CDR3 has 17 amino acids. The DNA for the CDR3 is TGTGCCAGCAGTCACCCTTCACCCTGGACAGGGCTGGAGACCCAGTACTTC. This sequence encodes CASSHPSPWTGLETQYF.

The chain is built from TRBV6-5 and TRBJ2-7; D is perhaps TRBD2 (6 bases). Trimming stripped 0 bases from V and 3 bases from J, with 15 bases between. Germline V gives CDR1 MNHEY, CDR2 SVGAGI. CDR3 length: 16 amino acids. CDR3 bases: TGTGCCAGCAGTTACTCGGCGACAATCGGGGGCTACGAGCAGTACTTC. Amino acid sequence: CASSYSATIGGYEQYF.

The chain joins TRBV2 to TRBJ1-4; 10 bases fit TRBD1. The germline V gene encodes CDR1 SNHLY and CDR2 FYNNEI. CDR3 size: 14 residues. The V gene end was trimmed by 5 bases and the J gene end by 7 bases; junction bases not matched to a gene: 4. This chain's CDR3 is CASSPDRGLEKLFF. The DNA for the CDR3 is TGTGCCAGCAGTCCCGACAGGGGGCTTGAAAAACTGTTTTTT.

CDR3 loop: CASSPPNRAEGNEKLFF. The CDR3 DNA follows: TGTGCCAGCTCACCACCGAATAGGGCGGAGGGTAATGAAAAACTGTTTTTT. The V gene is TRBV18, the J gene TRBJ1-4; D call uncertain. CDR1 and CDR2 from the germline V gene are KGHSH and LQKENI. Trimming removed 0 bases at V and 4 bases at J, with 15 bases between. The CDR3 is made up of 17 amino acids.

This sequence joins TRBV10-3 and TRBJ1-2, with 7 bases lining up with TRBD1. The CDR3 contains 16 residues. V lost 3 bases to trimming and J lost 9 bases; unmatched junction nucleotides: 16. CDR1 is ENHRY and CDR2 is SYGVKD in the germline V gene. The CDR3 region has the DNA TGTGCCATCAGTGACTCGCACCGAGGGGCAGGGGGACGCTACACCTTC. Translated, it gives CAISDSHRGAGGRYTF.

In its sample, this clone was seen once. V is TRBV7-3 and J is TRBJ1-2; 7 bases line up with TRBD1. CDR1 SGHTA and CDR2 FQGTGA come from the germline V gene. The CDR3 has 16 amino acids. Trimming took 2 bases from V and 0 from J; bases not matched to a gene: 6. The CDR3 DNA follows: TGTGCCAGCAGCTTAGGGGGACAGAGCACTAACTATGGCTACACCTTC. Encoded protein: CASSLGGQSTNYGYTF.

V usage is TRBV30 and J usage is TRBJ2-5; D remains unclear. The CDR3 runs 11 residues. Germline V gene lookup returns CDR1 GTSNPN and CDR2 SVGIG (reference sequence). V lost 4 bases and J lost 2, with 5 bases in between. The CDR3 loop reads CAWTSQETQYF. The CDR3 DNA sequence: TGTGCCTGGACCAGTCAAGAGACCCAGTACTTC.

This chain links TRBV12-3 or TRBV12-4 with TRBJ1-5; a possible D gene is TRBD1 (5 bases). There are 13 residues in the CDR3. Trimming removed 3 bases at V and 4 bases at J, with 7 bases between. CDR3 region: CASSFPGNQPQHF. CDR3 DNA: TGTGCCAGCAGTTTCCCAGGGAATCAGCCCCAGCATTTT.

The rearrangement uses TRBV7-9 and TRBJ1-1; a possible D gene is TRBD1 (5 bases). CDR1 is SEHNR, CDR2 FQNEAQ, per germline (reference sequence). Trimming removed 5 bases from V and 1 base from J, with 14 bases in between. This CDR3 comprises 15 residues. The CDR3 protein is CASSVSGRGNTEAFF. The CDR3 bases are TGTGCCAGCAGCGTCTCAGGGCGGGGGAACACTGAAGCTTTCTTT. The whole variable domain, remainder taken from reference TRBV7-9 and TRBJ1-1, is DTGVSQNPRHKITKRGQNVTFRCDPISEHNRLYWYRQTLGQGPEFLTYFQNEAQLEKSRLLSDRFSAERPKGSFSTLEIQRTEQGDSAMYLCASSVSGRGNTEAFFGQGTRLTVV.

This clone was seen a handful of times. The J gene is TRBJ1-2, the V gene TRBV7-9; D uncertain. The length of the CDR3 is 14 residues. Trimming removed 1 base at V and 3 bases at J, with 9 bases between. Germline V gene lookup returns CDR1 SEHNR and CDR2 FQNEAQ (reference sequence). CDR3 sequence reads: CASSLDLDYYGYTF. The CDR3 region has the DNA TGTGCCAGCAGCTTAGATCTAGACTACTATGGCTACACCTTC.

In DNA form, the CDR3 reads TGCGCCAGCAGCCAATCTAGCGGGCCCTACAATGAGCAGTTCTTC. The encoded protein is CASSQSSGPYNEQFF. V and J are TRBV5-1 and TRBJ2-1; 8 positions match TRBD2. This CDR3 comprises 15 residues. From germline, CDR1 is SGHRS and CDR2 YFSETQ. The ends lost 4 bases at V and 2 bases at J; junction bases unmatched: 5.

V gene TRBV6-5 combines with J gene TRBJ1-1; no firm D call. CDR3 length: 14 amino acids. Germline assignment: CDR1 MNHEY and CDR2 SVGAGI. Deletions cut 4 bases from V and 0 bases from J, with 9 bases between. The CDR3 DNA reads TGTGCCAGCAGTTTACGGTACCTGAACACTGAAGCTTTCTTT. Amino acids: CASSLRYLNTEAFF.

This rearrangement joins TRBV9 to TRBJ2-2, with 12 positions matching TRBD1. J lost 5 bases, V lost 3 bases, and 11 bases had no gene match. CDR3 length: 18 amino acids. Germline CDR1 reads SGDLS; CDR2 reads YYNGEE. CDR3 in amino acids: CASSDPIGDRGQTGELFF. In nucleotides, the CDR3 is TGTGCCAGCAGCGACCCGATAGGGGACAGGGGGCAAACCGGGGAGCTGTTTTTT.

The chain links TRBV7-9 to TRBJ2-1, with 10 bases aligning to TRBD2. Germline lookup yields CDR1 SEHNR and CDR2 FQNEAQ (reference sequence). Trimming removed 6 bases from V and 0 bases from J; junction bases left unmatched: 14. The CDR3 extends over 19 amino acids. The CDR3 region is CASRPGTSASFSSYNEQFF. CDR3 DNA sequence: TGTGCCAGCAGGCCCGGGACTAGCGCATCATTTAGCTCCTACAATGAGCAGTTCTTC.

The chain has TRBV5-1 and TRBJ2-2, with D perhaps matching TRBD2 (7 bases). V lost 3 bases and J lost 4, with 19 bases in between. Germline V gene lookup returns CDR1 SGHRS and CDR2 YFSETQ. The CDR3 totals 17 residues. CDR3 sequence (DNA): TGCGCCAGCAGCTACCTCAGTGGGGGGGCCTTCACCGGGGAGCTGTTTTTT. Translated: CASSYLSGGAFTGELFF.